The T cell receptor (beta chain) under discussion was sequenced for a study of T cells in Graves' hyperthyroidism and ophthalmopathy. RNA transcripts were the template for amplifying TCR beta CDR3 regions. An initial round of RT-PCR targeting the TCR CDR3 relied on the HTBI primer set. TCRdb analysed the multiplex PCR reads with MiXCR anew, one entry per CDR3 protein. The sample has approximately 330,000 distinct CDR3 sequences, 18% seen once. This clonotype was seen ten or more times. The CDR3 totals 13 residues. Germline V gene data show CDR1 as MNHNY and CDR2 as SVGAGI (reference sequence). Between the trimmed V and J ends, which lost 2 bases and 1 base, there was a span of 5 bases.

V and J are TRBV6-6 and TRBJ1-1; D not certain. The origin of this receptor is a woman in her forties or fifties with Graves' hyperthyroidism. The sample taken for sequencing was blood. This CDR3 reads CASSYERNTEAFF. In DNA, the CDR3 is TGTGCCAGCAGTTACGAGAGGAACACTGAAGCTTTCTTT.